A few counts support the clone carrying this TCR beta chain. Antigen specificity is unknown. Profiling relied on immunoSEQ multiplex PCR, and the TCRdb table lists in-frame clones only, not all of them. The sample records 350,000 to 500,000 clones, about 92% being singletons. This entry is derived from a study of Ad26.COV2.S vaccination and SARS-CoV-2 variants. Study summary: Ad26.COV2.S, an intramuscular injection, was given once or twice 56 days apart. Study-level findings and limits: An underestimation of total T cell responses may have resulted from the TCR breadth and depth analyses. Among vaccine recipients, spike-specific TCR breadth exceeded that of placebo recipients.

The treatment is: some 19 received Ad26.COV2.S at low or high dose, single or two shots; a few received placebo; per-sample allocation not given. Vaccine and placebo recipients were sampled on day 63 after the first injection. An adult of 18-55 years in Boston served as donor. The CDR3 has 15 amino acids. V dropped 7 bases and J dropped 2 bases, with 17 bases sitting between them. Germline V lookup: CDR1 MNHEY, CDR2 SMNVEV (reference sequence). The J gene is TRBJ1-2, the V gene TRBV27, with D maybe TRBD1 (6 bases). The specimen comprised peripheral blood, sampled in a trial of Ad26.COV2.S vaccine versus placebo. The sequence was obtained from a person between 18 and 65 years old who received the Ad26.COV2.S COVID-19 vaccine or a placebo. This chain's CDR3 is CASKPSRDINYGYTF. DNA of the CDR3: TGTGCCAGCAAACCCTCCAGGGACATAAACTATGGCTACACCTTC.